This TCR beta chain was sequenced in a study of blood T cells in healthy people across ages. PCR was performed a second time for about 7 to 12 cycles using a sample-barcoded 5' primer and a J-beta primer mix. TCRdb fed the 5' RACE reads into MiXCR, producing one record per CDR3 protein. The top ten clones hold about 4% of a sample with 1.5 million to 1.9 million distinct CDR3 sequences, around 40% of them seen once. Study conclusions and caveats: Among long-lived donors, naive CD4+ cells were more numerous and diversity higher than in aged donors.

Concerning this clonotype: The antigen is unknown.

The individuals who served as donors were healthy Caucasians living in Russia, aged roughly 6 to 95. Each donor had around 9.2 milliliters of peripheral blood drawn. Between the trimmed V and J ends, which lost 1 base and 5 bases, there was a span of 8 bases. Germline CDR1 is SQVTM and CDR2 is ANQGSEA. This CDR3 spans 12 amino acids. The sample was blood. V is TRBV29-1 and J is TRBJ1-1; D ambiguous. This sequence was found in a young woman in good health. As DNA, the CDR3 is TGCAGCGTTGAAGGGCAGAAAACTGAAGCTTTCTTT. Amino acids: CSVEGQKTEAFF.